This TCR beta chain emerged from a study of immune cell composition in non-small cell lung cancer. Clones were sequenced by immunoSEQ multiplex PCR, and TCRdb holds only the in-frame ones, with some missing. In the table there are thousands of clones, under 70% of which are singletons. On this clone itself: Its antigen is unidentified.

Study-level results: Tumour TCR-beta clonality was not significantly tied to smoking pack-years.

Normal lung was taken at the farthest possible site, at least 3 cm from tumour. Template was genomic DNA from frozen, unsorted single-cell suspensions. The germline V gene has CDR1 MNHNY and CDR2 SVGAGI (reference sequence). The CDR3 has 15 residues. The junction had 4 bases not matched to a gene; V was cut back by 2 bases and J by 2 bases. This receptor was identified in a human donor with non-small cell lung cancer. The rearrangement joins TRBV6-6 to TRBJ2-7; the match to TRBD2 covers 9 bases. Specimen: non-adjacent lung tissue. The CDR3 here is CASSYDGGGAYEQYF. In DNA form, the CDR3 reads TGTGCCAGCAGTTACGACGGCGGGGGGGCCTACGAGCAGTACTTC.